Each of the 7 T cell receptor beta chains below was sequenced from the same sample in a study of blood T cell repertoires in COVID-19 (dated by TCRdb to 2019 to 2021). The library relied on the immunoSEQ multiplex PCR assay. TCRdb provides this immuneACCESS table in a form limited to in-frame rearrangements. Some clones are lacking; in checked studies, under half of them reflect an unresolved V gene, and why the rest are absent is not known. Counted in this sample were about 480,000 clones; around nine tenths of them appeared once. 1.8% of the sample goes to the ten largest clones. Material for sequencing was PBMCs or T cells enriched from blood (not recorded which). All receptors come from a woman in her 40s who had recovered from COVID-19.

J is TRBJ1-2 and V is TRBV19; D gene ambiguous. The germline gives CDR1 LNHDA, CDR2 SQIVND (reference sequence). The V end lost 4 bases, the J end lost 8 bases, and 17 bases lay between the germline ends. CDR3 length: 14 residues. CDR3 amino acids: CASSTGLEIGGYTF. CDR3 nucleotide sequence: TGTGCCAGTAGTACAGGACTGGAGATCGGAGGCTACACCTTC.

This sequence joins TRBV7-2 and TRBJ1-1; D unclear. CDR1 is SGHTA and CDR2 is FQGNSA in the germline V gene. Trimming removed 1 base from V and 0 bases from J, with 9 bases in between. This CDR3 spans 15 amino acids. CDR3: CASSLDPVVNTEAFF. CDR3 in DNA: TGTGCCAGCAGCTTAGATCCGGTGGTGAACACTGAAGCTTTCTTT.

The sample holds one count of this clone. V gene TRBV29-1 combines with J gene TRBJ2-7; 7 bases match TRBD2. Losses at the gene ends were 5 bases for V and 7 bases for J; bases not matched to a gene: 11. The CDR3 consists of 13 residues. In germline, CDR1 is SQVTM, CDR2 ANQGSEA. This chain's CDR3 is CSVIKAGAGEQYF. CDR3 DNA sequence: TGCAGCGTTATTAAGGCGGGAGCGGGGGAGCAGTACTTC.

This clone was counted only a few times. V usage is TRBV19 and J usage is TRBJ2-7, with 11 bases matching TRBD2. Germline CDR1 reads LNHDA; CDR2 reads SQIVND (reference sequence). This CDR3 has 18 amino acids. Trimming removed 3 bases from V and 1 base from J; junction bases left unmatched: 11. DNA for the CDR3: TGTGCCAGTAGTATGATAGTTACGGGGACTAGCGGATCCTACGAGCAGTACTTC. It specifies CASSMIVTGTSGSYEQYF.

The J gene is TRBJ2-6, the V gene TRBV9; weak D call: TRBD2 (5 bases). The CDR3 contains 18 residues. The germline V gene encodes CDR1 SGDLS and CDR2 YYNGEE. V was clipped by 0 bases and J by 0 bases, with 13 bases between them. In DNA, the CDR3 is TGTGCCAGCAGCGTAGATCCGGGGATGGGCTCTGGGGCCAACGTCCTGACTTTC. This codes for CASSVDPGMGSGANVLTF.

This clone showed up just once. The chain couples TRBV27 to TRBJ1-1, with D perhaps matching TRBD1 (5 bases). Germline V CDR1 and CDR2: MNHEY, SMNVEV (reference sequence). The CDR3 runs to 14 residues. The V gene lost 8 bases and the J gene lost 8 bases, with 21 bases spanning the gap. CDR3 residues: CASRGYPNTEEAFF. DNA of the CDR3: TGTGCCAGCCGGGGGTACCCGAACACTGAAGAAGCTTTCTTT.

The sample holds a few counts of this clone. The chain links TRBV6-5 to TRBJ1-5, with TRBD1 identical over 10 bases. Germline V gene lookup returns CDR1 MNHEY and CDR2 SVGAGI. This CDR3 region has 14 residues. V gave up 7 bases and J gave up 6 bases; unmatched junction bases: 6. CDR3 coding DNA: TGTGCCAGCATTAGGACAGGGGGAAGTCAGCCCCAGCATTTT. Protein product: CASIRTGGSQPQHF.